This T cell receptor beta chain is drawn from a study of shared clonotypes between healthy human individuals. This was a deep-level run. Repertoires were generated with immunoSEQ multiplex PCR, while TCRdb's copy carries only in-frame clones and drops some. The repertoire has 850,000 to 1,100,000 clones, 60% to 85% of them found once; the top ten carry more than 0.85%. The CDR3 sequence is 18 residues long. After removal of 4 bases from V and 5 bases from J, the junction contained 15 bases not matched to a gene. Germline V lookup: CDR1 MGHRA, CDR2 YSYEKL. This sequence joins TRBV4-1 and TRBJ2-3; TRBD2 matches 10 bases. The sequenced sample was memory CD4+ T cells from PBMCs. Documented subset: CD45RA-negative fraction. The TCR was taken from a man younger than 35 in good health. Some clones in this sample may be carry-over from other donors' samples. CDR3 region: CASSPLPLAGEVIDTQYF. In nucleotides, the CDR3 is TGCGCCAGCAGCCCACTACCGCTAGCGGGAGAAGTCATAGATACGCAGTATTTT.